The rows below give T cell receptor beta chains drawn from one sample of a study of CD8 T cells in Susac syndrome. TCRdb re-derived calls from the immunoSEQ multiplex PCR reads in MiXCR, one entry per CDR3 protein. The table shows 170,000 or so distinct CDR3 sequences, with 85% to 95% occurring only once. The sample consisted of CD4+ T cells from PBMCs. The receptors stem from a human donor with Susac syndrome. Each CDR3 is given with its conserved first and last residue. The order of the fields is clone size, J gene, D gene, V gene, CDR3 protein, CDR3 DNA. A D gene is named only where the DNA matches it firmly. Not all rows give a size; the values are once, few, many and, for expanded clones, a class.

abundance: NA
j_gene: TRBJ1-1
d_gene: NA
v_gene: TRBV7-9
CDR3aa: CASSFTGIGNTEAFF
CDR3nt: TGTGCCAGCAGCTTTACAGGGATTGGGAACACTGAAGCTTTCTTT

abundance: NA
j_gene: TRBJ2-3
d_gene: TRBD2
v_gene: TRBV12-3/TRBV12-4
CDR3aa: CASSQGGTPDTQYF
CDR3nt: TGTGCCAGCAGCCAGGGAGGGACTCCAGATACGCAGTATTTT

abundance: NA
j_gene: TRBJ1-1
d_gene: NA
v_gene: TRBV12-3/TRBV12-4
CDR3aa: CASSSERLNTEAFF
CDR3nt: TGTGCCAGCAGTTCGGAGAGGTTAAACACTGAAGCTTTCTTT

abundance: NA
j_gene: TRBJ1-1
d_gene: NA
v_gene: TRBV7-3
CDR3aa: CASRFVTSTNTEAFF
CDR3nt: TGTGCCAGCAGGTTTGTGACCTCAACGAACACTGAAGCTTTCTTT

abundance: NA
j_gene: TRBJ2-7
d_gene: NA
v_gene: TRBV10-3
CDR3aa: CAISDMREQYF
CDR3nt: TGTGCCATCAGTGATATGAGGGAGCAGTACTTC

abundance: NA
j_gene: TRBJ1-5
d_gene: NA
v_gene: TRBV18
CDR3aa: CASSPGKNSNQPQHF
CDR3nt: TGTGCCAGCTCACCAGGGAAGAATAGCAATCAGCCCCAGCATTTT

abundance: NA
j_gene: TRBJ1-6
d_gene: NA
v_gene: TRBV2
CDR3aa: CASSGGTSYNSPLHF
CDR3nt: TGTGCCAGCAGTGGGGGGACCTCCTATAATTCACCCCTCCACTTT

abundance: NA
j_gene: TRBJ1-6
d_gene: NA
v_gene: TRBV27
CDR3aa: CASSFPGPSPLHF
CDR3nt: TGTGCCAGCAGTTTCCCAGGGCCGTCACCCCTCCACTTT

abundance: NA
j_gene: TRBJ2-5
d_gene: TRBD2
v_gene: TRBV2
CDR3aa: CASSERARGRGETQYF
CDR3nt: TGTGCCAGCAGTGAACGGGCGCGGGGGAGGGGAGAGACCCAGTACTTC

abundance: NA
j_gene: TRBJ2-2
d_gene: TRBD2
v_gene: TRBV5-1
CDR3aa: CASRSGGANTGELFF
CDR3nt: TGCGCCAGCAGAAGCGGGGGGGCGAACACCGGGGAGCTGTTTTTT

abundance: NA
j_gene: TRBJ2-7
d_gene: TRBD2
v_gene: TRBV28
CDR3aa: CASSPAGGGAYEQYF
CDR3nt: TGTGCCAGCAGTCCTGCGGGCGGGGGGGCTTACGAGCAGTACTTC

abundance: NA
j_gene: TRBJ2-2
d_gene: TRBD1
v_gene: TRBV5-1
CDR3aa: CASSYRDRSPGELFF
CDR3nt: TGCGCCAGCAGCTACCGGGACAGGAGCCCCGGGGAGCTGTTTTTT

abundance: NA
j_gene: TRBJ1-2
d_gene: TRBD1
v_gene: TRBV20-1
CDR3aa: CSARPSGQGAYGYTF
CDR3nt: TGCAGTGCTAGACCATCAGGACAGGGGGCCTATGGCTACACCTTC

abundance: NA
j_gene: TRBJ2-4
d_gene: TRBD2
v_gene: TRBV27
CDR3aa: CASSLGTGGNIQYF
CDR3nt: TGTGCCAGCAGTTTAGGGACGGGGGGGAATATTCAGTACTTC

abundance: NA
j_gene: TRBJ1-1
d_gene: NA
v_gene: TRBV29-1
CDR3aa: CSVARGRNMNTEAFF
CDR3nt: TGCAGCGTTGCCCGGGGTCGGAACATGAACACTGAAGCTTTCTTT

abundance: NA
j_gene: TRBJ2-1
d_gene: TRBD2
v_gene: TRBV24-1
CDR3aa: CATSDPTKGGGANEQFF
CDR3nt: TGTGCCACCAGTGACCCTACCAAGGGCGGGGGGGCCAATGAGCAGTTCTTC

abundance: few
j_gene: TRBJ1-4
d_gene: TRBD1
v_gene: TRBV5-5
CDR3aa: CASSFAGQFNEKLFF
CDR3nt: TGTGCCAGCAGCTTCGCGGGACAGTTTAATGAAAAACTGTTTTTT

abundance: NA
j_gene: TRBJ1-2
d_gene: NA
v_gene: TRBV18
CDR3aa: CASSPDGNGYTF
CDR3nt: TGTGCCAGCTCCCCCGACGGTAATGGCTACACCTTC